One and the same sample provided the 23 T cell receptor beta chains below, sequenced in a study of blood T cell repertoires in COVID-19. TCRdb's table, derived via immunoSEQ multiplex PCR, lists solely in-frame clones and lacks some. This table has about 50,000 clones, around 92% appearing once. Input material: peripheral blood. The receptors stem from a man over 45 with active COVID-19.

The CDR3 coding sequence is TGTGCCAGCAGCGGGGGGGGCTCTCCAGATACGCAGTATTTT. Translating it yields CASSGGGSPDTQYF. This sequence joins TRBV5-4 and TRBJ2-3; tentatively, D is TRBD2 (7 bases). The germline gives CDR1 SGHNT, CDR2 YYREEE (reference sequence). The CDR3 loop spans 14 amino acids. V dropped 4 bases and J dropped 4 bases, with 13 bases sitting between them.

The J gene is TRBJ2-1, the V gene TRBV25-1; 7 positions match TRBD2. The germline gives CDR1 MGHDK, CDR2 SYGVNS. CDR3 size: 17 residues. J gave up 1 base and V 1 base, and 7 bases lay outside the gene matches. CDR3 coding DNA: TGTGCCAGCAGTGAATCTGACCGGCGGGAGTCCTACAATGAGCAGTTCTTC. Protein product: CASSESDRRESYNEQFF.

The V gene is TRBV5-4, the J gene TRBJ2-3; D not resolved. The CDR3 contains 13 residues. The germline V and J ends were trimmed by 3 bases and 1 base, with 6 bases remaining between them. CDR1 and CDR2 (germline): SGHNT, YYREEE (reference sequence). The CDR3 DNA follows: TGTGCCAGCAGCTCTGGAGGCACAGATACGCAGTATTTT. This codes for CASSSGGTDTQYF.

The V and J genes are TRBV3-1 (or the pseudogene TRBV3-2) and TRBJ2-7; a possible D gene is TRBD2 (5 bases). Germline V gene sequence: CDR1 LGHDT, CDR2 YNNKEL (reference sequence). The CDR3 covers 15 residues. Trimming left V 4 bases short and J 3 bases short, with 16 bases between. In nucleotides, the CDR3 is TGTGCCAGCAGCCCCGGCGAGGGCCCTTACTACGAGCAGTACTTC. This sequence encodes CASSPGEGPYYEQYF.

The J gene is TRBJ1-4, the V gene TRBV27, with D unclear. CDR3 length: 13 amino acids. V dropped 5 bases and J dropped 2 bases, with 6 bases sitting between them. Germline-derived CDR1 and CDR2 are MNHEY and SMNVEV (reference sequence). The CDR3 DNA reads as TGTGCCAGCAGTCCTATTACTAATGAAAAACTGTTTTTT. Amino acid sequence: CASSPITNEKLFF.

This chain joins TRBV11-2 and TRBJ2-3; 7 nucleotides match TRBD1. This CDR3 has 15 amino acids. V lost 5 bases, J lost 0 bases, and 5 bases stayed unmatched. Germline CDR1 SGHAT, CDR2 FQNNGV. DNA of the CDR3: TGTGCCAGCAGCCAATGGGGACAGAGCACAGATACGCAGTATTTT. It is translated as CASSQWGQSTDTQYF.

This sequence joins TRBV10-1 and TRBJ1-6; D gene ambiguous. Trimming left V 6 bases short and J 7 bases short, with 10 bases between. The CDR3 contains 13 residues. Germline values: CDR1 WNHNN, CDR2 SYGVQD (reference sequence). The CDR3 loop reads CASSSDRNSPLHF. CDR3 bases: TGCGCCAGCAGCTCTGATAGAAATTCACCCCTCCACTTT.

The CDR3, as DNA: TGCGCCAGCAGCCAAGCAGGGCGGGGAGGGGGCTATGGCTACACCTTC. Its protein product is CASSQAGRGGGYGYTF. V usage is TRBV4-1 and J usage is TRBJ1-2; tentative D call: TRBD1 (6 bases). This CDR3 contains 16 residues. With 1 base removed from V and 4 bases from J, the gap between germline ends came to 16 bases. Germline assignment: CDR1 MGHRA and CDR2 YSYEKL.

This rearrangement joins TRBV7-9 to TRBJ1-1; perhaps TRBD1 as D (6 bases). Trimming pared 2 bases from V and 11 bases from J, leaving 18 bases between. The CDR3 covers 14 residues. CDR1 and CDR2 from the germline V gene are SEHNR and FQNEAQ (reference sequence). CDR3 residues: CASSLRGGSQSAFF. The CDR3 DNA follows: TGTGCCAGCAGCTTACGAGGGGGAAGTCAGAGTGCTTTCTTT.

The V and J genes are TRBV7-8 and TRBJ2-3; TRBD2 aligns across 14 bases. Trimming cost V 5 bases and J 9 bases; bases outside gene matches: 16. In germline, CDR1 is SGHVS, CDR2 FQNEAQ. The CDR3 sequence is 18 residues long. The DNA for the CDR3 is TGTGCCAGCAGCCTACCTCGGAGACTAGCGGGGGGGCTAAGCACGCAGTATTTT. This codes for CASSLPRRLAGGLSTQYF.

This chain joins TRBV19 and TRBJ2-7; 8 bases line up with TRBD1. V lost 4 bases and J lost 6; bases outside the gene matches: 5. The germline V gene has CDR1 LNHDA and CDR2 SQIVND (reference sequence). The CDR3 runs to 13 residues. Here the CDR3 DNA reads TGTGCCAGTAGTACCGGGACAGGCTTCGAGCAGTACTTC. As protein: CASSTGTGFEQYF.

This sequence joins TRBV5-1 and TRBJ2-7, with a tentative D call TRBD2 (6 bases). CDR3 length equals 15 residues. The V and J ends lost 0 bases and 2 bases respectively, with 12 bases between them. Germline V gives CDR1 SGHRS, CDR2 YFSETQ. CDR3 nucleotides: TGCGCCAGCAGCTTGGGGGACTCCGGTACCTACGAGCAGTACTTC. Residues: CASSLGDSGTYEQYF.

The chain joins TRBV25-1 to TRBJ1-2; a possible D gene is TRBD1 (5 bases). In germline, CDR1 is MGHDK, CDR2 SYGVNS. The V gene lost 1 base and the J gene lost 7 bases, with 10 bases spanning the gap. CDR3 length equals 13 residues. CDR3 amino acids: CASSESGFRGYTF. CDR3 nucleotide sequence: TGTGCCAGCAGTGAATCAGGGTTCCGTGGCTACACCTTC.

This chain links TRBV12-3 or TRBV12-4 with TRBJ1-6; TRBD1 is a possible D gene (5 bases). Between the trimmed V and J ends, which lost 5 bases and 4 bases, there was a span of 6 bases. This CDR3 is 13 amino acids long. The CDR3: CASSTGYNSPLHF. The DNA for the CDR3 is TGTGCCAGCAGTACAGGTTATAATTCACCCCTCCACTTT.

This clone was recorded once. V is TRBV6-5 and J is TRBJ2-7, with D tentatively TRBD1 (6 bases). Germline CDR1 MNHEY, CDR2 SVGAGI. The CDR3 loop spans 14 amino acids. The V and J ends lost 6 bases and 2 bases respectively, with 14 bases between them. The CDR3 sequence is CASRLQGRPYEQYF. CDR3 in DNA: TGTGCCAGCAGGCTGCAGGGGAGACCCTACGAGCAGTACTTC.

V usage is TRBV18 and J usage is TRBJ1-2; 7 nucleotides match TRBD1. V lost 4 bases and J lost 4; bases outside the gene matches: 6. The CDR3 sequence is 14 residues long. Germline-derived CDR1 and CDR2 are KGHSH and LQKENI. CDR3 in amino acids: CASSLLTGSYGYTF. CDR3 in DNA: TGTGCCAGCTCACTGCTGACAGGGTCCTATGGCTACACCTTC.

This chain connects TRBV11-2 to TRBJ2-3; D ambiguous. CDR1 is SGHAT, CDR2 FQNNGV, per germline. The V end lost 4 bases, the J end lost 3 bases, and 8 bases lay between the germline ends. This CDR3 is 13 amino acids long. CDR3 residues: CASSSLLTDTQYF. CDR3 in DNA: TGTGCCAGCAGCTCTTTACTAACAGATACGCAGTATTTT.

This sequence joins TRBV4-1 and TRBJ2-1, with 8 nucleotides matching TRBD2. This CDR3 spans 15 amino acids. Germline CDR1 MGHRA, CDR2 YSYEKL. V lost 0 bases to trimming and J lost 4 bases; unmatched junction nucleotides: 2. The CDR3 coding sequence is TGCGCCAGCAGCCAAGAAGTAGCGGGGTACAATGAGCAGTTCTTC. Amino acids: CASSQEVAGYNEQFF.

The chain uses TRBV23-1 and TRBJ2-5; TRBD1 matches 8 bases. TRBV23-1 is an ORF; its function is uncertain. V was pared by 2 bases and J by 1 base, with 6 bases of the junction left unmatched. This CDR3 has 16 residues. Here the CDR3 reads CASSQPGGGTQETQYF. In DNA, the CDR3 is TGCGCCAGCAGTCAACCAGGGGGCGGAACCCAAGAGACCCAGTACTTC.

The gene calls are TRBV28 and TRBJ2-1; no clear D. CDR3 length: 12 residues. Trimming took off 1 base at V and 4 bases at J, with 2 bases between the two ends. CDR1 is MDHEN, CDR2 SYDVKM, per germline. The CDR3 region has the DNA TGTGCCAGCAGTTTATCGTACAATGAGCAGTTCTTC. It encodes CASSLSYNEQFF. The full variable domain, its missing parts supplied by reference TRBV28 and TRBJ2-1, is DVKVTQSSRYLVKRTGEKVFLECVQDMDHENMFWYRQDPGLGLRLIYFSYDVKMKEKGDIPEGYSVSREKKERFSLILESASTNQTSMYLCASSLSYNEQFFGPGTRLTVL.

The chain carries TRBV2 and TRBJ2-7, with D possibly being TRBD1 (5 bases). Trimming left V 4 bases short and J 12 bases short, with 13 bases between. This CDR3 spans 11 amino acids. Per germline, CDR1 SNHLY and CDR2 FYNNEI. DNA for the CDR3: TGTGCCAGCAGTGTCGACAGAAGAGGGTACTTC. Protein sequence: CASSVDRRGYF.

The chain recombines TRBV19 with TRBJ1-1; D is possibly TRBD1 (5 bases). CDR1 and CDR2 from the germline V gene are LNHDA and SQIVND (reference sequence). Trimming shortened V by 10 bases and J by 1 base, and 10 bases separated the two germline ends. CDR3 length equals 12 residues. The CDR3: CATLTENTEAFF. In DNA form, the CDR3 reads TGTGCCACCCTGACAGAGAACACTGAAGCTTTCTTT.

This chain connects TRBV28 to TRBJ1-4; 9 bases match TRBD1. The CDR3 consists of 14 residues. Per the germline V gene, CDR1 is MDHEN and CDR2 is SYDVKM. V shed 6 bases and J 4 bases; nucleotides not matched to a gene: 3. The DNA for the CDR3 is TGTGCCAGCAGCCTGGACAGGGGTAATGAAAAACTGTTTTTT. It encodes CASSLDRGNEKLFF.